The present T cell receptor beta chain was sequenced within a study of T-cell reconstitution after alpha-beta-depleted transplantation in children. Whole-study results and caveats: Once a year had passed after transplant, T-cell counts and diversity came mostly from newly produced T cells. At around two months after transplant, the alpha-beta T cells were reportedly derived from several hundred expanded clones that came from non-depleted graft cells. The study traced high day-60 TCRbeta diversity in some patients to surviving recipient T cells and thymic progenitors.

CDR3 length equals 15 residues. Trimming took off 2 bases at V and 0 bases at J, with 8 bases between the two ends. The germline V gene has CDR1 LGHDT and CDR2 YNNKEL (reference sequence). The sample holds many counts of this clonotype. Its antigen remains unidentified. During its preparation, the TCRbeta library received unique molecular identifiers. TCRdb reprocessed the PCR reads with MiXCR, giving one entry per CDR3 protein. This table has a few hundred thousand distinct CDR3 sequences, 10% to 15% appearing once. The chain employs TRBV3-1 and TRBJ2-4; no firm D call. Sequencing used PBMCs, mostly from graft donor cells, obtained 360 days after TCRalphabeta/CD19-depleted stem cell transplant. The source is a male patient between 5 and 17 years old who had a stem cell transplant for acute myeloid leukemia, so the T cells may come from the graft donor. Here the CDR3 reads CASSQQNLAKNIQYF. DNA for the CDR3: TGTGCCAGCAGCCAACAGAACCTAGCCAAAAACATTCAGTACTTC.